A single TCR beta chain is shown here with its context. These data come from a study of blood T cell repertoires in COVID-19. Recruitment covered about two dozen US areas and drew participants whose ages spanned roughly 18 to 100 years. The table came from immunoSEQ multiplex PCR; TCRdb's copy has only in-frame clones and leaves some out. The table shows about 430,000 clones, with roughly 88% occurring only once. In germline, CDR1 is SGHRS, CDR2 YFSETQ. The CDR3 runs to 20 residues. J gave up 0 bases and V 4 bases, and 10 bases lay outside the gene matches. The V gene is TRBV5-1, the J gene TRBJ2-4; 16 nucleotides line up with TRBD2. This sequence was found in a woman aged 25 to 39 with acute COVID-19. Specimen: PBMCs or T cells enriched from blood (not recorded which). CDR3 residues: CASSPGTGTSGGVAKNIQYF. CDR3 nucleotides: TGCGCCAGCAGCCCCGGGACAGGGACTAGCGGGGGGGTAGCCAAAAACATTCAGTACTTC.